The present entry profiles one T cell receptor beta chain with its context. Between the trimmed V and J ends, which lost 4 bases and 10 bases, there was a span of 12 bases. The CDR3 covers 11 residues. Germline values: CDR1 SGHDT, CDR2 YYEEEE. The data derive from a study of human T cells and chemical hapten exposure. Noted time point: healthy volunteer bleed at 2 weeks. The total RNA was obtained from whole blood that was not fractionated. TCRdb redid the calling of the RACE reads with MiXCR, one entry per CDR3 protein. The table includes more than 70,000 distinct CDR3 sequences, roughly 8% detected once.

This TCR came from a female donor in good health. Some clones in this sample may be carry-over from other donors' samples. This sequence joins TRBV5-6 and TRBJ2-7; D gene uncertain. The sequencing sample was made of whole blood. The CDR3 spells CASSTSGRQYF. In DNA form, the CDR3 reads TGTGCCAGCAGCACATCAGGACGTCAGTACTTC.